Listed below are T cell receptor beta chains from one sample, sequenced in a study of shared clonotypes between healthy human individuals. The table came from immunoSEQ multiplex PCR; TCRdb's copy has only in-frame clones and leaves some out. The repertoire consists of over 2 million clones, with around 96% occurring once and the leading ten covering around 1.1%. Source material: naive CD8+ T cells sorted from blood. The receptor source for this set is a man between 18 and 29 years old in good health. CDR3s include the opening cysteine and the closing phenylalanine or tryptophan. The size of a clone is reported for some rows only, either as once, few or many, or as a class for expanded clones.

few	TRBV5-1	TRBJ2-1	CASSLASGNNEQFF
-	TRBV5-1	TRBJ1-4	CASSFTGEYNEKLFF
-	TRBV6-6	-	CASRIGTSGPYEQYF
-	TRBV6-1	TRBJ2-7	CASSSRDPYEQYF
-	TRBV4-3	TRBJ2-4	CASSQDDRGSAKNIQYF
-	TRBV7-9	TRBJ1-2	CASSQIAATNYGYTF
-	TRBV27	TRBJ2-3	CASSLHLTHTQYF
-	TRBV4-3	TRBJ2-2	CASSRGAQENTGELFF
-	TRBV28	TRBJ1-2	CASSLRGRVYGYTF
-	TRBV5-4	TRBJ1-1	CASSLWTDTEAFF
-	TRBV7-9	TRBJ2-5	CASRLDGGAYETQYF
-	TRBV19	TRBJ2-5	CASSKRAGGWETQYF
-	TRBV27	TRBJ1-1	CASSLIGTGAEAFF
-	TRBV10-3	TRBJ2-3	CAISETMGERTDTQYF
-	TRBV29-1	TRBJ1-2	CSVVTGYNYGYTF
-	TRBV28	TRBJ2-7	CASSLTGGAYEQYF
-	TRBV5-6	TRBJ1-2	CASSLAGGNYGYTF
once	TRBV25-1	TRBJ1-6	CASSGWGSDNSPLHF
-	TRBV2	TRBJ2-5	CASKSGGEETQYF
-	TRBV29-1	TRBJ2-2	CSVETGEGELFF
-	TRBV6-5	TRBJ2-2	CASSPVGENTGELFF
-	TRBV27	TRBJ2-7	CASSFGSGGGIHEQYF
-	TRBV15	TRBJ2-2	CATSRDSWTGNTGELFF
-	TRBV7-7	TRBJ2-2	CASSLELAGVLTGELFF
-	TRBV13	TRBJ2-1	CASSLGPLAGGYNEQFF
-	TRBV7-2	TRBJ1-4	CASSFNRGPGEKLFF
-	TRBV6-6	TRBJ2-3	CASSSDSGTGPDTQYF
-	TRBV2	TRBJ2-1	CASALGIFSLFF
-	TRBV6-1	TRBJ2-7	CASSEDRPYEQYF
-	TRBV23-1	TRBJ1-5	CASRPTGQTNQPQHF
once	TRBV6-1	TRBJ2-7	CASSSGQGGYEQYF
once	TRBV2	TRBJ2-7	CASSEEEASGASYEQYF
-	TRBV7-9	TRBJ2-5	CASSLPLGGDAETQYF
-	TRBV27	TRBJ1-1	CASIPWGSTEAFF
-	TRBV7-9	TRBJ2-6	CASYLQGAGANVLTF
-	TRBV2	TRBJ1-5	CASQGDNQPQHF
-	TRBV10-3	TRBJ2-1	CAIGTSGSSQSSYNEQFF
-	TRBV28	TRBJ1-2	CASSSRGYYGYTF
-	TRBV9	TRBJ2-1	CASTTSGRAINEQFF
-	TRBV7-9	TRBJ2-2	CASSLKPGELFF